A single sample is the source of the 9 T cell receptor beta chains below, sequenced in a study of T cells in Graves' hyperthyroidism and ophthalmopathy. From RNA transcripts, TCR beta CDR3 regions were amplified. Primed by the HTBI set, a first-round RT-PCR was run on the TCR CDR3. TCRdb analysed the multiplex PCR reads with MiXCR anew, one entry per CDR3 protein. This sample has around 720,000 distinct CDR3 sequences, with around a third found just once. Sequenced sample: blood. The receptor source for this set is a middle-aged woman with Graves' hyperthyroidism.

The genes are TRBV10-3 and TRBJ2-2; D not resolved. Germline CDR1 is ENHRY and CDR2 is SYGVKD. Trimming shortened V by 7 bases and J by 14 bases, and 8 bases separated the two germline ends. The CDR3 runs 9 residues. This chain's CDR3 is CAITSGLFF. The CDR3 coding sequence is TGTGCCATCACCTCGGGTCTGTTTTTT.

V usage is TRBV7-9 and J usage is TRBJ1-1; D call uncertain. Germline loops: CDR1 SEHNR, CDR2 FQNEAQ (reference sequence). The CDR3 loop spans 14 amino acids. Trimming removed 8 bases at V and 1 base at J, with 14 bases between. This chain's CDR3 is CASRETEANTEAFF. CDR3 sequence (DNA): TGTGCCAGCCGCGAGACGGAAGCGAACACTGAAGCTTTCTTT.

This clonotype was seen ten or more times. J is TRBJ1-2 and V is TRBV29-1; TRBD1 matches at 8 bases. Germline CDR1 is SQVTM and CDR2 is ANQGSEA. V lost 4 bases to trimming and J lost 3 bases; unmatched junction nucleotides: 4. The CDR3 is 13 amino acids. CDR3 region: CSVGQGRDYGYTF. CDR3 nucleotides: TGCAGCGTTGGACAGGGGCGAGACTATGGCTACACCTTC.

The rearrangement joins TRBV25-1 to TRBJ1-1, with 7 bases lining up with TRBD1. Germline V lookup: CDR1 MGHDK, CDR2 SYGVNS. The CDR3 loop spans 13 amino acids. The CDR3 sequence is CAASGGGWTEAFF. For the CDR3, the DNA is TGTGCTGCGTCAGGGGGGGGGTGGACTGAAGCTTTCTTT.

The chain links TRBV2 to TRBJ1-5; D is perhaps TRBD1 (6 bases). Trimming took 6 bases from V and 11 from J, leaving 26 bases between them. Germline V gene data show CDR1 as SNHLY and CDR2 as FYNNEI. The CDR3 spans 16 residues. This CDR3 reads CASSGPRRGAGWAQHF. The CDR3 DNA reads TGTGCCAGCAGCGGGCCTAGAAGGGGGGCCGGATGGGCCCAGCATTTT.

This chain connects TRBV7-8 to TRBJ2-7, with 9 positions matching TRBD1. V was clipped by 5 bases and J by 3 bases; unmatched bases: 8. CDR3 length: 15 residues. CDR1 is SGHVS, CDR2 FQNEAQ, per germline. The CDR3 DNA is TGTGCCAGCAGCAGACAGGGGGTGGATGGCTACGAGCAGTACTTC. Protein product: CASSRQGVDGYEQYF.

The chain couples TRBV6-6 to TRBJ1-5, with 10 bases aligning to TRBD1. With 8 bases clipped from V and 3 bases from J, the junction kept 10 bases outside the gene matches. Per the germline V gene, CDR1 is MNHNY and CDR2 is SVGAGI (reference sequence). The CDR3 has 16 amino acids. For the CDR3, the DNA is TGTGCCAGCCGTTCATCCGGGACAGGGGACAATCAGCCCCAGCATTTT. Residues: CASRSSGTGDNQPQHF.

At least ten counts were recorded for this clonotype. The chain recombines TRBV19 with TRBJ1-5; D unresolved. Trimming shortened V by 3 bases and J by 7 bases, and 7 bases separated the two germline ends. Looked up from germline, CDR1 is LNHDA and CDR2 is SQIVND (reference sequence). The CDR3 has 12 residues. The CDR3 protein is CASSIGGQPQHF. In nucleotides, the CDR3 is TGTGCCAGTAGTATTGGTGGACAGCCCCAGCATTTT.

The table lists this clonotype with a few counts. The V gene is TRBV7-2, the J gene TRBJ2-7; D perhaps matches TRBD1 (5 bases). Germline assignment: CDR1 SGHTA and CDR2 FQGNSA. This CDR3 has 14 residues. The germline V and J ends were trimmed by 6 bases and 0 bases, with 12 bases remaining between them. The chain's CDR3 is CASSWGSVSYEQYF. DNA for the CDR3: TGTGCCAGCAGTTGGGGCTCGGTCTCCTACGAGCAGTACTTC.